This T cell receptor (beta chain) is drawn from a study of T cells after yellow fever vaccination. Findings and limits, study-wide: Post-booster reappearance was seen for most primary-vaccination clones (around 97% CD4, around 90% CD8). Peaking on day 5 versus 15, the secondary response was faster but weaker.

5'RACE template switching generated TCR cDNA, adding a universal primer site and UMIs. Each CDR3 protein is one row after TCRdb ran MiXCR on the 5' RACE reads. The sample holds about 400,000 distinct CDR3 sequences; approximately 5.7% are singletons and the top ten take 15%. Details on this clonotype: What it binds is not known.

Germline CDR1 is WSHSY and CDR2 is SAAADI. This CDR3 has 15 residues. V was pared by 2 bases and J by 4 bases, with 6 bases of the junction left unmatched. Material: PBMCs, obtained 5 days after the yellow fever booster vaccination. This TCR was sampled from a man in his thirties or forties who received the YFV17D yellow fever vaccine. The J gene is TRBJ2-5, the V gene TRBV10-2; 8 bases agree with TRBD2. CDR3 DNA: TGCGCCAGCAGTGAGAGCGGTAGCGGGACAGAGACCCAGTACTTC. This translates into CASSESGSGTETQYF.